This T cell receptor beta chain was retrieved from a study of control samples from healthy donors and cancer patients. The method was immunoSEQ multiplex PCR; TCRdb's version includes in-frame clones alone and lacks a portion of them. The data contain 90,000 or so clones, about 87% of them seen just once; the ten biggest clones take up roughly 14%. With 1 base removed from V and 6 bases from J, the gap between germline ends came to 6 bases. Germline loops: CDR1 MNHEY, CDR2 SVGAGI. The CDR3 is made up of 13 amino acids. This rearrangement joins TRBV6-5 to TRBJ2-2, with unresolved D. The TCR sequence derives from a woman in her 70s in good health. Input material: blood. CDR3 loop: CASSYLAPGELFF. DNA of the CDR3: TGTGCCAGCAGTTACTTAGCTCCCGGGGAGCTGTTTTTT.